The 3 T cell receptor beta chains below all came from one sample that was sequenced in a study of shared clonotypes between healthy human individuals. The protocol was immunoSEQ multiplex PCR, while the TCRdb copy is restricted to in-frame clones and leaves out a portion. The sample consists of 2 million to 2.5 million clones, 92% of them appearing once. The sequencing sample was made of naive CD4+ T cells from PBMCs. Specified subset: CD45RA+ positively selected. Receptor source: a man between 18 and 29 years old in good health. Some clones in this sample may be carry-over from other donors' samples.

The sample holds one count of this clone. V gene TRBV19 combines with J gene TRBJ2-3; tentative D call: TRBD2 (5 bases). The CDR3 has 15 residues. Germline-derived CDR1 and CDR2 are LNHDA and SQIVND (reference sequence). Trimming took 5 bases from V and 7 from J, leaving 19 bases between them. The CDR3 coding sequence is TGTGCCAGTAGTCCCCACGGACTCGGCGGTAATACGCAGTATTTT. As protein: CASSPHGLGGNTQYF. The variable domain in full, completed from reference TRBV19 and TRBJ2-3, reads DGGITQSPKYLFRKEGQNVTLSCEQNLNHDAMYWYRQDPGQGLRLIYYSQIVNDFQKGDIAEGYSVSREKKESFPLTVTSAQKNPTAFYLCASSPHGLGGNTQYFGPGTRLTVL.

This clone was observed a single time. The chain couples TRBV28 to TRBJ2-7; no clear D gene. The germline CDR1 and CDR2 sequences are MDHEN and SYDVKM. With 7 bases removed from V and 0 bases from J, the gap between germline ends came to 22 bases. The CDR3 consists of 17 residues. In DNA, the CDR3 is TGTGCCAGCACCTCAACACACCGCAGAGTTAACTCCTACGAGCAGTACTTC. It yields the protein CASTSTHRRVNSYEQYF.

This chain joins TRBV28 and TRBJ2-1; 11 bases agree with TRBD2. V gave up 5 bases and J gave up 2 bases; unmatched junction bases: 8. This CDR3 is 17 amino acids long. From germline, CDR1 is MDHEN and CDR2 SYDVKM. The CDR3 DNA is TGTGCCAGCAGTCAAAAAAGACTAGCGGGAACCTACAATGAGCAGTTCTTC. It specifies CASSQKRLAGTYNEQFF. The full variable domain, completed using reference TRBV28 and TRBJ2-1, is DVKVTQSSRYLVKRTGEKVFLECVQDMDHENMFWYRQDPGLGLRLIYFSYDVKMKEKGDIPEGYSVSREKKERFSLILESASTNQTSMYLCASSQKRLAGTYNEQFFGPGTRLTVL.